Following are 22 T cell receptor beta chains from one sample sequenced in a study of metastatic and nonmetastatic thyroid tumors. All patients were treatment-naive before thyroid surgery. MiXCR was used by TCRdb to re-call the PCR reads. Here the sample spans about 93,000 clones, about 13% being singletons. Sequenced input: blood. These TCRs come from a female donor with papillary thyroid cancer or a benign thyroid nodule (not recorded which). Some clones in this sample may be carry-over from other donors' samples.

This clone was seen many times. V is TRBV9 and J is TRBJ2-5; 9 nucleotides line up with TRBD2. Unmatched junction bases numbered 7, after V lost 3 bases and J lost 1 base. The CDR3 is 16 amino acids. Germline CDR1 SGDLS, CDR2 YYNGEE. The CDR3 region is CASSAASGALQETQYF. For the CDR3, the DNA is TGTGCCAGCAGCGCTGCTAGCGGGGCCCTCCAAGAGACCCAGTACTTC.

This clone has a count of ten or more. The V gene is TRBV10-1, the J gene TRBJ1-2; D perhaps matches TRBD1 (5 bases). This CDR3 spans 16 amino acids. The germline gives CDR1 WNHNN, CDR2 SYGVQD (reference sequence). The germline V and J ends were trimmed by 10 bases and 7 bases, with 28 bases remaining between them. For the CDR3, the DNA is TGCGCCACCATCCTAGGGAGTCGCAGGGCCCCTCGTGGCTACACCTTC. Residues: CATILGSRRAPRGYTF.

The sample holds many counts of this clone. CDR3 sequence reads: CASSHPGGHEQFF. For the CDR3, the DNA is TGTGCCAGCAGTCACCCCGGGGGACATGAGCAGTTCTTC. V and J are TRBV6-2 or TRBV6-3 and TRBJ2-1, with a possible D match to TRBD2 (6 bases). Trimming pared 5 bases from V and 8 bases from J, leaving 13 bases between. This CDR3 is 13 amino acids long. From germline, CDR1 is MNHEY and CDR2 SVGEGT.

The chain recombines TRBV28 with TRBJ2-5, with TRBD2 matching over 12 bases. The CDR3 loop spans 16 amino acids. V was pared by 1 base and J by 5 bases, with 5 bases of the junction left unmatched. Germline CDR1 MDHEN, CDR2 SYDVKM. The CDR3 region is CASSLSRLAGVETQYF. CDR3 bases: TGTGCCAGCAGTTTATCCCGACTAGCGGGAGTTGAGACCCAGTACTTC.

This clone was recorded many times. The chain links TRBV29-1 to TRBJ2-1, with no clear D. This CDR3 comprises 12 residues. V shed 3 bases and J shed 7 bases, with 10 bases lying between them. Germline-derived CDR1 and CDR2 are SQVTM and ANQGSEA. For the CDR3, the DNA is TGCAGCGTTGAGAGGAGATCGAATGAGCAGTTCTTC. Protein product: CSVERRSNEQFF.

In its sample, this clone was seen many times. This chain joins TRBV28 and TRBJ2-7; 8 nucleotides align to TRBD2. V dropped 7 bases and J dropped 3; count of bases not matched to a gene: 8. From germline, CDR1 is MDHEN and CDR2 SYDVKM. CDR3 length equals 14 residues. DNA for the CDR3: TGTGCCAGCATCGGAGCGGGAGAAGACTACGAGCAGTACTTC. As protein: CASIGAGEDYEQYF.

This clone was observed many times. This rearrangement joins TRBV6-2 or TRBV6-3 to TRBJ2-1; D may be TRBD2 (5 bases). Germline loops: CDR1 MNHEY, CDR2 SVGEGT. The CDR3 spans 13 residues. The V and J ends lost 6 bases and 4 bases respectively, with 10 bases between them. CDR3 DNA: TGTGCCAGCAGCCCAACGGGGTACAATGAGCAGTTCTTC. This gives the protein CASSPTGYNEQFF.

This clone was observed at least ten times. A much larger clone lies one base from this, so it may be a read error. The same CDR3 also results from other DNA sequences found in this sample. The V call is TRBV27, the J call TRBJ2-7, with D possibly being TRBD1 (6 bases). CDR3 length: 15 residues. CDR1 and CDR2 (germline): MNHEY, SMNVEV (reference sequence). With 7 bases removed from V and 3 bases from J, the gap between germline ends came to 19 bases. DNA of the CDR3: TGTGCCAGCACCAGGAACGGGCAGGGGAGCTACGAGCAGTACTTC. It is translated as CASTRNGQGSYEQYF.

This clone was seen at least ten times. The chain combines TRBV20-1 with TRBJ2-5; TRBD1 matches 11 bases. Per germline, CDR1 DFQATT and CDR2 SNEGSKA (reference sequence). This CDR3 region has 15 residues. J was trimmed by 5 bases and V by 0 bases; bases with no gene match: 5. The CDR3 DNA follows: TGCAGTGCTAGAGATATCGGGACAGGGGGGGAGACCCAGTACTTC. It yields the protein CSARDIGTGGETQYF.

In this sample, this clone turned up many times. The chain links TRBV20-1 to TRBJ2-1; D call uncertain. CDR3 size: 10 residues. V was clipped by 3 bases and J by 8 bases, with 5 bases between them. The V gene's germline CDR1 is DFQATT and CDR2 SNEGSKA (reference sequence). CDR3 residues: CSASIHEQFF. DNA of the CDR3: TGCAGTGCTAGTATCCATGAGCAGTTCTTC.

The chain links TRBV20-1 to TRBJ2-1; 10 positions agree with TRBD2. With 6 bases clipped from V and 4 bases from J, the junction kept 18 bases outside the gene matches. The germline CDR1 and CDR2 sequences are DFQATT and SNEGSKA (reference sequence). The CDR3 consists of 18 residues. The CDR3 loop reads CSAPSAGSSGRLYNEQFF. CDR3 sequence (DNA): TGCAGTGCCCCCTCTGCGGGGAGTAGCGGGAGGTTGTACAATGAGCAGTTCTTC.

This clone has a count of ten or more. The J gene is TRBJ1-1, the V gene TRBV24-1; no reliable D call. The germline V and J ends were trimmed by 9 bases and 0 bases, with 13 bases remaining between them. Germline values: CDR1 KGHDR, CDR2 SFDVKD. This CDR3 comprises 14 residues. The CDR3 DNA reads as TGTGCCACCTTTACCTGGGATTTGAACACTGAAGCTTTCTTT. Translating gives CATFTWDLNTEAFF.

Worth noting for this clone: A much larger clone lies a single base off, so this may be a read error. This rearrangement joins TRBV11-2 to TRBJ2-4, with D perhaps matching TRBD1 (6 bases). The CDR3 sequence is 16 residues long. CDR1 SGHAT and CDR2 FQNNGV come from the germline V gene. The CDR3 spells CAGSIRDTLTKNIQYF. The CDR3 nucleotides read TGTGCCGGCAGCATCCGGGACACCTTAACCAAAAACATTCAGTACTTC.

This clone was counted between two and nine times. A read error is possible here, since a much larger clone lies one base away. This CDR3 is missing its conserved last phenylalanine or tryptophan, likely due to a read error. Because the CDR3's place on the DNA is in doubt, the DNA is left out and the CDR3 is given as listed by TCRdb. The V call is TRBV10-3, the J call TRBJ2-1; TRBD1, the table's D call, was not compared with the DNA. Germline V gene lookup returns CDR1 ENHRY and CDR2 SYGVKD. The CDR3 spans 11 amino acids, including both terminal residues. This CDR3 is CAISDGGAPFL.

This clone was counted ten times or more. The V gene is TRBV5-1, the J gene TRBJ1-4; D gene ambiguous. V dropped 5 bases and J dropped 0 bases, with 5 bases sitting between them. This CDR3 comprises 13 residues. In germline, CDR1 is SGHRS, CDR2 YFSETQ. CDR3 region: CASSWTTNEKLFF. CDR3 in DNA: TGCGCCAGCAGTTGGACAACTAATGAAAAACTGTTTTTT.

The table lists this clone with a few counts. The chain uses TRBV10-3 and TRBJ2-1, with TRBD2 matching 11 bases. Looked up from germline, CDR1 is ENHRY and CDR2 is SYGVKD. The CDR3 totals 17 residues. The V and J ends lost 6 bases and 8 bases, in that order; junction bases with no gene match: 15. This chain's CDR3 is CAIREAPLAGVQYEQFF. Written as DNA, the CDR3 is TGTGCCATCAGGGAGGCCCCACTAGCGGGAGTTCAATATGAGCAGTTCTTC.

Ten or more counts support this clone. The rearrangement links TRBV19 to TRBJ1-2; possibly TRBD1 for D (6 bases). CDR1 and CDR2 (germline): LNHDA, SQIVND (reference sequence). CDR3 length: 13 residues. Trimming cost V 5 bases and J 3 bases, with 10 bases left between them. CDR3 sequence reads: CASSLDSDYGYTF. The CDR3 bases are TGTGCCAGTAGTTTGGACAGCGACTATGGCTACACCTTC.

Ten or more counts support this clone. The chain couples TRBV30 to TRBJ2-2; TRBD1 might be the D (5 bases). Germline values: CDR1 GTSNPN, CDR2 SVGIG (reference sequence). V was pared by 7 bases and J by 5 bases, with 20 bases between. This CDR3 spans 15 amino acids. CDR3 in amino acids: CAYQRLFQGTGELFF. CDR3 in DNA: TGTGCCTACCAACGACTTTTCCAGGGTACCGGGGAGCTGTTTTTT.

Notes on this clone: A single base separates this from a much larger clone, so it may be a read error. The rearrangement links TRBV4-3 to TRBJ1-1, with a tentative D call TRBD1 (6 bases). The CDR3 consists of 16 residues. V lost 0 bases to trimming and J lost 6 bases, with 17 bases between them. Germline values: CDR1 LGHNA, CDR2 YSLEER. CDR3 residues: CASSQDPRAGAPEAFF. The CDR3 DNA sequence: TGCGCCAGCAGCCAAGATCCTCGGGCAGGGGCCCCTGAAGCTTTCTTT.

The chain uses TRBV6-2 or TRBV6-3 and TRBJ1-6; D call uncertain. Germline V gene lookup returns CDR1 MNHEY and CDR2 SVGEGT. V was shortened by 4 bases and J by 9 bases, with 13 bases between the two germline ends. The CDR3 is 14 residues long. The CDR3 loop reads CASSSRTDLSPLHF. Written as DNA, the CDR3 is TGTGCCAGCAGTTCCCGGACCGACCTTTCACCCCTCCACTTT.

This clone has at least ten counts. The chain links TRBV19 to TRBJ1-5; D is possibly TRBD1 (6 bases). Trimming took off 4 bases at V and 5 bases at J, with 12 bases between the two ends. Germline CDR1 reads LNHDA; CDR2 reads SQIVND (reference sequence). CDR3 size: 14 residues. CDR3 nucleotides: TGTGCCAGTAGTACACCACAGGGTTATCAGCCCCAGCATTTT. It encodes CASSTPQGYQPQHF.

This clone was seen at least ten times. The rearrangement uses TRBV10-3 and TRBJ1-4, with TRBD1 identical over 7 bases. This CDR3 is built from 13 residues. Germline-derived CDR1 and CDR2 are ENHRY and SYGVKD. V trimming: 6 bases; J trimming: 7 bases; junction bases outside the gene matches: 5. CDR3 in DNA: TGTGCCATCAGGGGGACAGAGGGTGAAAAACTGTTTTTT. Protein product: CAIRGTEGEKLFF.